This T cell receptor beta chain was captured by sequencing in a study of shared T cell receptors in the human thymus. The assay was immunoSEQ multiplex PCR, and TCRdb's table has in-frame clones only and misses some. The sample records 600,000 to 900,000 clones, roughly 88% being singletons. This clone was counted a single time. These records were also assigned to another study, of human thymus T cells. That investigation notes: Seemingly biased V and J gene usage marked thymic and blood repertoires.

The material sequenced was thymocytes. The TCR originated in a girl under three years old with a congenital heart defect.

CDR3 region: CASSVYRGGAYNEQFF. The CDR3 bases are TGTGCCAGCAGCGTATATCGGGGGGGAGCCTACAATGAGCAGTTCTTC. This chain uses TRBV9 with TRBJ2-1, with 8 bases that match TRBD2. Germline V lookup: CDR1 SGDLS, CDR2 YYNGEE. This CDR3 is 16 amino acids long. V was pared by 1 base and J by 2 bases, with 5 bases of the junction left unmatched.